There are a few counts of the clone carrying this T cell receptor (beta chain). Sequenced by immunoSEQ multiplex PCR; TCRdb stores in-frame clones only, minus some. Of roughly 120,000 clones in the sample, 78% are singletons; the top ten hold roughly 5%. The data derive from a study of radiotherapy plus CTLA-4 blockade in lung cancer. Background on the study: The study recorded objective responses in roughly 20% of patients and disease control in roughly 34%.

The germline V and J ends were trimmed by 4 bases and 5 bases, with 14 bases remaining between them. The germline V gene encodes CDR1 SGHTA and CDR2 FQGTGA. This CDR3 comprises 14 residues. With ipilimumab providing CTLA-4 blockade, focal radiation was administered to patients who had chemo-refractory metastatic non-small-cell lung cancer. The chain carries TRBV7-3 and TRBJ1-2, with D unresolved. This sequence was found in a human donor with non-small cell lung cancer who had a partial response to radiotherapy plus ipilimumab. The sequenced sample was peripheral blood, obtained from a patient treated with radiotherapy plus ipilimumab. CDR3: CASSSRLVQYGYTF. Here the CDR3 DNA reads TGTGCCAGCAGCTCCAGACTGGTCCAGTATGGCTACACCTTC. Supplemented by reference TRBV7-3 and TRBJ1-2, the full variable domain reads GAGVSQTPSNKVTEKGKYVELRCDPISGHTALYWYRQSLGQGPEFLIYFQGTGAADDSGLPNDRFFAVRPEGSVSTLKIQRTERGDSAVYLCASSSRLVQYGYTFGSGTRLTVV.